This T cell receptor beta chain was obtained from a study of T-cell memory formation after mild COVID-19 (dated by TCRdb to the early 2020s). About the full investigation: TCR sequence clusters from the two donors were largely donor specific. In a couple of donors, T-cell clones that expanded and contracted after mild COVID-19 were tracked by sequencing TCRalpha and TCRbeta repertoires over time. Two young, previously healthy adult volunteers made up the cohort, one male and one female. Beyond this particular receptor, the publication reports: The detection of some responding clones in pre-infection memory suggests that pre-existing cross-reactive memory T cells joined the SARS-CoV-2 response. Only a couple of mild cases were covered in the study, and larger cohorts including severe cases with pre-infection samples were considered necessary. Contracting CD4+ clones appeared mostly in the CM and EM memory subsets, whereas CD8+ clones were enriched in EMRA. Balanced CD4/CD8 phenotypes were observed for clones contracting from day 15 to 85, whereas a bias towards CD4+ was observed for a second wave of clones expanding from day 15 to 37. Whether the second-wave clones peaking on day 37 were SARS-CoV-2 specific was not confirmed.

From the germline V gene (reference sequence), CDR1 is DFQATT and CDR2 is SNEGSKA. The CDR3 spans 15 residues, from the cysteine through the phenylalanine. Kept here is only the CDR3 DNA, which spans 45 bases and is read in frame from base 1. Trimming accounts for 4 bases at V and 5 bases at J, while the number of junction bases matched to no gene is 7. PBMCs were isolated by Ficoll-Paque density gradient centrifugation. About this clonotype itself: The target of this receptor is not known. No base quality information exists; no much larger clone differs at one position.

Instrument on record: Illumina NovaSeq 6000. cDNA libraries for TCRalpha and TCRbeta were prepared by 5'RACE using constant-segment primers, with sample barcodes and unique molecular identifiers added. RNA was extracted from every sample with Trizol reagent. Library amplification was performed in two PCR steps, and a second sample barcode and Illumina TruSeq adapters were introduced in the second step. Sequencing of the libraries was done on an Illumina NovaSeq, producing 2 x 150 bp paired-end reads. The paper's processing steps were these. Demultiplexing of reads and collapsing into UMI-guided consensus sequences were performed with migec v1.2.7. Using mixcr v2.1.11, the UMI consensuses were aligned to TRA and TRB V and J templates and assembled into clonotypes. A clonotype was counted as expanded or contracted only if both edgeR and NoisET called the change significant, with noise models trained on biological replicates. For edgeR calls, a false discovery rate-adjusted p below 0.01 and a log2 fold-change threshold of 1 were applied. As an exploratory analysis of dynamics, max-normalized trajectories of the 1000 most abundant clonotypes were examined by PCA with hierarchical clustering. Separately sequenced CD4+ and CD8+ repertoires were used to assign a CD4 or CD8 phenotype to each responding clone. TCRdb ran its own pipeline on the public reads, namely fastp trimming at Q25 and MiXCR clone calling, and kept in-frame beta chains. Duplicate CDR3 protein sequences are folded into a single record with the most common DNA and genes. TCRdb's processing, not the authors' own work, is the source of the V and J calls. A total of about 470,000 distinct CDR3 sequences appear in this sample, around 25% of them only once. Under 15% of the sample is held by the ten biggest clonotypes.

The chain was built from TRBV20-1 and TRBJ2-1; 11 bases in the junction line up with TRBD2. The sequencing input was PBMCs or a T cell subset sorted from them (not recorded which). The clonotype was recovered from an adult woman who had mild COVID-19 (a few samples of this study predate the infection). The sample titles of this study are shuffled in the database, so cell type and time point are left out; the donor was told from shared clones. CDR3 protein: CSATIAGGNNNEQFF. Here is the DNA: TGCAGTGCTACCATAGCGGGGGGGAACAACAATGAGCAGTTCTTC.